Each of the 16 T cell receptor beta chains below was sequenced from the same sample in a study of CD8 T cells in ankylosing spondylitis. MiXCR was run by TCRdb on the 5' RACE reads, yielding one entry per CDR3 protein. The table includes approximately 190,000 distinct CDR3 sequences, about an eighth detected once. Material for sequencing was blood, either unsorted or a sorted T cell fraction (not recorded which). All receptors come from a female donor with ankylosing spondylitis or in good health (not recorded which).

This clonotype was recorded many times. The CDR3 protein is CASSLAGGVTGELFF. The CDR3 DNA reads TGTGCCAGCAGTTTGGCAGGGGGCGTCACCGGGGAGCTGTTTTTT. The chain is built from TRBV12-3 or TRBV12-4 and TRBJ2-2, with 8 bases lining up with TRBD1. This CDR3 has 15 residues. The V and J ends lost 3 bases and 4 bases, in that order; junction bases with no gene match: 4.

This clonotype was observed at least ten times. The J gene is TRBJ1-3, the V gene TRBV5-1, with no clear D. V was clipped by 0 bases and J by 1 base, with 11 bases between them. This CDR3 has 16 amino acids. Germline assignment: CDR1 SGHRS and CDR2 YFSETQ. CDR3 in amino acids: CASSLDDPLSGNTIYF. DNA of the CDR3: TGCGCCAGCAGCTTGGACGATCCTTTATCTGGAAACACCATATATTTT.

At least ten counts were recorded for this clonotype. This rearrangement joins TRBV7-2 to TRBJ1-2, with a possible D match to TRBD1 (5 bases). Germline lookup yields CDR1 SGHTA and CDR2 FQGNSA. V lost 1 base and J 8 bases, leaving 17 bases between the germline ends. This CDR3 contains 15 residues. The CDR3 protein is CASSLGGSGHYGYTF. The CDR3 coding sequence is TGTGCCAGCAGCTTAGGGGGGTCCGGGCATTACGGCTACACCTTC.

Note on this clonotype: Possible read error: a much larger clone is one base away. As the CDR3 is not closed by the conserved phenylalanine or tryptophan, this likely results from a read error. V usage is TRBV7-2 and J usage is TRBJ1-1; TRBD1 might be the D (6 bases). Germline CDR1 and CDR2: SGHTA and FQGNSA. V was shortened by 0 bases and J by 7 bases, with 18 bases between the two germline ends. The CDR3 is 16 amino acids. The CDR3 sequence is CASSLAGQQPGGEAFL. The CDR3 DNA reads as TGTGCCAGCAGCTTAGCCGGACAGCAACCCGGGGGTGAAGCTTTCCTT.

At least ten counts were recorded for this clonotype. This chain uses TRBV5-5 with TRBJ2-3, with D perhaps TRBD2 (6 bases). The V end lost 4 bases, the J end lost 4 bases, and 19 bases lay between the germline ends. CDR3 size: 16 residues. Germline V lookup: CDR1 SGHKS, CDR2 YYEKEE (reference sequence). The CDR3 is CASSGPGVGTADTQYF. The CDR3 DNA sequence: TGTGCCAGCAGCGGGCCGGGAGTGGGTACAGCAGATACGCAGTATTTT.

This clonotype was detected many times. This chain uses TRBV5-1 with TRBJ2-1; 8 nucleotides line up with TRBD2. Germline lookup yields CDR1 SGHRS and CDR2 YFSETQ. This CDR3 has 16 amino acids. With V trimmed by 5 bases and J by 0 bases, 7 bases remained unmatched. In nucleotides, the CDR3 is TGCGCCAGCAGTTTCGGGGGGGCTAGCTCCTACAATGAGCAGTTCTTC. Translating it yields CASSFGGASSYNEQFF. Drawing the rest from reference TRBV5-1 and TRBJ2-1, the complete variable domain is KAGVTQTPRYLIKTRGQQVTLSCSPISGHRSVSWYQQTPGQGLQFLFEYFSETQRNKGNFPGRFSGRQFSNSRSEMNVSTLELGDSALYLCASSFGGASSYNEQFFGPGTRLTVL.

This clonotype was detected a few times. The chain has TRBV29-1 and TRBJ2-6, with D possibly called TRBD1 or TRBD2 (5 bases each). CDR3 size: 14 residues. V was cut by 7 bases and J by 2 bases, with 12 bases left in between. Germline V lookup: CDR1 SQVTM, CDR2 ANQGSEA. CDR3: CSARGVAGANVLTF. In nucleotides, the CDR3 is TGCAGCGCCAGAGGGGTGGCTGGGGCCAACGTCCTGACTTTC.

This clonotype turned up a few times. The chain recombines TRBV5-6 with TRBJ1-1; D might be TRBD1 (5 bases). V was trimmed by 4 bases and J by 6 bases, leaving 13 bases between them. The CDR3 runs 13 residues. Germline V gives CDR1 SGHDT, CDR2 YYEEEE. The CDR3 loop is CASSPWTISEAFF. CDR3 sequence (DNA): TGTGCCAGCAGCCCCTGGACAATATCTGAAGCTTTCTTT.

Many counts were recorded for this clonotype. The chain carries TRBV4-3 and TRBJ2-1, with 9 bases that match TRBD2. Germline V gene lookup returns CDR1 LGHNA and CDR2 YSLEER. CDR3 length: 17 residues. V gave up 0 bases and J gave up 8 bases; unmatched junction bases: 11. CDR3 amino acids: CASSQDGIAGATDEQFF. The CDR3 DNA reads as TGCGCCAGCAGCCAAGATGGAATAGCGGGAGCAACGGATGAGCAGTTCTTC.

V is TRBV28 and J is TRBJ2-5, with TRBD1 matching over 8 bases. The CDR3 extends over 14 amino acids. The V and J ends lost 6 bases and 4 bases, in that order; junction bases with no gene match: 7. Germline lookup yields CDR1 MDHEN and CDR2 SYDVKM. CDR3 sequence: CASSEGQGRETQYF. In nucleotides, the CDR3 is TGTGCCAGCAGCGAAGGACAGGGCCGAGAGACCCAGTACTTC.

This clonotype was seen ten or more times. V usage is TRBV6-5 and J usage is TRBJ1-1; unclear D gene. Looked up from germline, CDR1 is MNHEY and CDR2 is SVGAGI. The CDR3 totals 15 residues. V dropped 0 bases and J dropped 0 bases, with 8 bases sitting between them. The CDR3 loop reads CASSYSKAVNTEAFF. CDR3 DNA: TGTGCCAGCAGTTACTCGAAGGCGGTGAACACTGAAGCTTTCTTT.

This clonotype was seen at least ten times. The gene calls are TRBV5-1 and TRBJ2-7; 7 bases fit TRBD2. In germline, CDR1 is SGHRS, CDR2 YFSETQ. J was trimmed by 4 bases and V by 0 bases; bases with no gene match: 4. The CDR3 spans 14 residues. The CDR3 here is CASSLGLADYEQYF. The DNA of the CDR3 is TGCGCCAGCAGCTTGGGGCTAGCGGATTACGAGCAGTACTTC.

This clonotype occurred many times. The rearrangement uses TRBV20-1 and TRBJ1-4; 7 bases fit TRBD1. The germline V gene encodes CDR1 DFQATT and CDR2 SNEGSKA (reference sequence). The CDR3 covers 14 residues. Trimming removed 5 bases from V and 2 bases from J; junction bases left unmatched: 5. The CDR3 region has the DNA TGCAGTGCTCCCAGGGGGGAGACTAATGAAAAACTGTTTTTT. Its translation: CSAPRGETNEKLFF.

This clonotype was observed many times. The rearrangement links TRBV28 to TRBJ2-7, with 7 bases that match TRBD2. Germline trimming cut 8 bases from V and 0 bases from J; bases unmatched to any gene: 7. Per the germline V gene, CDR1 is MDHEN and CDR2 is SYDVKM. The CDR3 sequence is 14 residues long. CDR3 sequence: CASFPGGSSYEQYF. The CDR3 bases are TGTGCCAGCTTCCCGGGAGGCAGCTCCTACGAGCAGTACTTC.

There are a few counts of this clonotype. The V gene is TRBV9, the J gene TRBJ2-1; D perhaps matches TRBD2 (5 bases). The length of the CDR3 is 13 residues. Germline lookup yields CDR1 SGDLS and CDR2 YYNGEE. Trimming pared 4 bases from V and 7 bases from J, leaving 12 bases between. The DNA of the CDR3 is TGTGCCAGCAGCCGGAGGCGAAGGAATGAGCAGTTCTTC. Amino acid sequence: CASSRRRRNEQFF.

Only a few counts were recorded for this clonotype. The chain combines TRBV7-2 with TRBJ2-5, with D tentatively TRBD2 (6 bases). Germline CDR1 and CDR2: SGHTA and FQGNSA. CDR3 length: 13 residues. V lost 5 bases, J lost 3 bases, and 10 bases lay in between. CDR3 amino acids: CASSTRLEETQYF. The CDR3 DNA reads TGTGCCAGCAGCACCCGACTAGAAGAGACCCAGTACTTC.